This T cell receptor (beta chain) was recovered during a study of T cell responses to AZD1222 COVID-19 vaccine. Background on the study: Second-dose schedules of about 4 or about 12 weeks were combined.

Details on this clone: Antigen unknown.

Only in-frame clones appear in the TCRdb table, and some are missing; sequencing was by immunoSEQ multiplex PCR. The sample records fewer than 150,000 clones, 80% to 90% being singletons. Study-level results: Donors, mostly white British, included more females; clonal diversity was possibly underestimated. Nearly half of spike-specific TCRs reportedly go after variant regions that carry no mutations.

The CDR3 loop spans 16 amino acids. CDR1 and CDR2 (germline): LNHDA, SQIVND (reference sequence). Trimming shortened V by 6 bases and J by 10 bases, and 25 bases separated the two germline ends. This material consisted of peripheral blood, taken on day 0 of AZD1222 vaccination. The chain uses TRBV19 and TRBJ2-1; D may be TRBD1 (7 bases). The origin of this receptor is an adult in good health. The DNA of the CDR3 is TGTGCCAGTAGGAGCGAGCAGGGGGAGGTTGGGATGGAGCAGTTCTTC. The encoded protein is CASRSEQGEVGMEQFF.